A single T cell receptor beta chain is shown here with its context. CD4+CD25+CD127- Tregs, CD4+CD25- non-Tregs, CD4 and CD8 cells were sorted. Germline-derived CDR1 and CDR2 are SGHNT and YENEEA. Trimming took 5 bases from V and 7 from J, leaving 15 bases between them. The CDR3 runs to 13 residues. Here immunoSEQ multiplex PCR was the method, and the copy in TCRdb shows in-frame clones only, minus some. The sample comprises more than 90,000 clones, roughly nine tenths of which are singletons, and approximately 0.6% rests with the top ten. The data belong to a study of Tregs in tolerant kidney transplant recipients.

This clonotype was obtained from a human donor in good health. The material sequenced was CD4+ T cells from blood. The chain joins TRBV11-3 to TRBJ2-7, with D hard to call. CDR3 nucleotides: TGTGCCAGCAGCCCCCCCTTCCTGCGAGAGCAGTACTTC. Residues: CASSPPFLREQYF.